One sample yielded the 18 T cell receptor beta chains listed below, sequenced in a study of untreated major depressive disorder. The repertoire was sequenced with immunoSEQ multiplex PCR; TCRdb's copy has only in-frame clones and lacks some. Among about 20,000 clones listed, around 87% were seen once. The sample taken for sequencing was CD4+ T cells from PBMCs. All receptors derive from a woman aged 25 to 39 in good health.

This chain links TRBV11-3 with TRBJ2-1, with 9 bases that match TRBD1. CDR1 SGHNT and CDR2 YENEEA come from the germline V gene. The CDR3 is 16 amino acids. V was clipped by 5 bases and J by 5 bases; unmatched bases: 10. CDR3 coding DNA: TGTGCCAGCAGCCCAGGGGGGACAGGGAAAAACAATGAGCAGTTCTTC. It yields the protein CASSPGGTGKNNEQFF.

The chain links TRBV9 to TRBJ2-5; D uncertain. This CDR3 is 15 amino acids long. From germline, CDR1 is SGDLS and CDR2 YYNGEE. V was pared by 2 bases and J by 4 bases, with 15 bases between. DNA of the CDR3: TGTGCCAGCAGCGTTAGACCCCAATCGATAGAGACCCAGTACTTC. Translation: CASSVRPQSIETQYF.

This chain joins TRBV18 and TRBJ2-6; D call uncertain. The germline V and J ends were trimmed by 3 bases and 0 bases, with 12 bases remaining between them. Germline CDR1 reads KGHSH; CDR2 reads LQKENI. The CDR3 extends over 17 amino acids. DNA of the CDR3: TGTGCCAGCTCACCTAGTTTCGAGAGCTCTGGGGCCAACGTCCTGACTTTC. Its protein is CASSPSFESSGANVLTF.

This rearrangement joins TRBV6-5 to TRBJ2-3; 8 bases line up with TRBD2. The CDR3 runs to 14 residues. The V and J ends lost 8 bases and 5 bases, in that order; junction bases with no gene match: 9. Germline V CDR1 and CDR2: MNHEY, SVGAGI. CDR3 bases: TGTGCCAGCGCGTCGGGGGGGCTGGGAGATACGCAGTATTTT. It is translated as CASASGGLGDTQYF.

The chain carries TRBV4-2 and TRBJ2-7, with no clear D. V was trimmed by 2 bases and J by 1 base, leaving 9 bases between them. Germline CDR1 LGHNA, CDR2 YNFKEQ. This CDR3 spans 14 amino acids. CDR3: CASSQPHQSYEQYF. CDR3 DNA: TGTGCCAGCAGCCAACCGCACCAGTCCTACGAGCAGTACTTC.

This chain links TRBV11-1 with TRBJ1-4; 7 bases agree with TRBD1. V was clipped by 5 bases and J by 8 bases; unmatched bases: 8. The CDR3 spans 14 residues. Germline assignment: CDR1 SGHAT and CDR2 FQDESV (reference sequence). The CDR3 region is CASSTIDRAEKLFF. DNA of the CDR3: TGTGCCAGCAGCACAATCGACAGGGCCGAAAAACTGTTTTTT.

The CDR3 nucleotides are TGTGCCAGCAGCTTACGGCAGGGAGGCAATTCACCCCTCCACTTT. As protein: CASSLRQGGNSPLHF. This rearrangement joins TRBV7-2 to TRBJ1-6; tentatively, D is TRBD1 (5 bases). The CDR3 covers 15 residues. V lost 2 bases to trimming and J lost 7 bases, with 12 bases between them. The germline V gene encodes CDR1 SGHTA and CDR2 FQGNSA.

The V gene is TRBV11-3, the J gene TRBJ1-3; D is undetermined. Germline values: CDR1 SGHNT, CDR2 YENEEA. The V end was cut by 2 bases, the J end by 4 bases, with 3 bases between. The CDR3 is 12 amino acids. CDR3 sequence: CASSLNGNTIYF. The CDR3 DNA reads TGTGCCAGCAGCTTAAACGGAAACACCATATATTTT.

The rearrangement joins TRBV2 to TRBJ1-5; possibly TRBD1 for D (6 bases). V lost 6 bases and J lost 5, with 14 bases in between. The CDR3 is 14 amino acids. Germline CDR1 SNHLY, CDR2 FYNNEI. The CDR3: CASRIDRRDQPQHF. As DNA, the CDR3 is TGTGCCAGCAGGATAGACAGGAGGGATCAGCCCCAGCATTTT.

The chain is built from TRBV19 and TRBJ1-1, with D unresolved. The V gene's germline CDR1 is LNHDA and CDR2 SQIVND (reference sequence). Trimming cost V 3 bases and J 0 bases, with 5 bases left between them. This CDR3 comprises 13 residues. CDR3 DNA sequence: TGTGCCAGTAGTATCCATGTGAACACTGAAGCTTTCTTT. Its protein is CASSIHVNTEAFF.

V gene TRBV4-1 combines with J gene TRBJ1-3; a weak D match, TRBD1 (5 bases). The CDR3 contains 17 residues. Germline-derived CDR1 and CDR2 are MGHRA and YSYEKL. V shed 2 bases and J shed 3 bases, with 17 bases lying between them. This chain's CDR3 is CASSQRTFGDVGNTIYF. CDR3 DNA sequence: TGCGCCAGCAGCCAAAGGACGTTCGGGGACGTTGGAAACACCATATATTTT.

In DNA form, the CDR3 reads TGCGCCAGCCGCCGTAGTAGGCCTGAAGCTTTCTTT. Its protein is CASRRSRPEAFF. J is TRBJ1-1 and V is TRBV10-1; D gene uncertain. With 8 bases removed from V and 6 bases from J, the gap between germline ends came to 13 bases. CDR1 is WNHNN and CDR2 is SYGVQD in the germline V gene (reference sequence). This CDR3 has 12 residues.

The chain recombines TRBV6-5 with TRBJ2-3, with 8 bases aligning to TRBD1. V was clipped by 2 bases and J by 3 bases; unmatched bases: 7. Germline V gives CDR1 MNHEY, CDR2 SVGAGI. The CDR3 totals 16 residues. The CDR3 protein is CASSYKAGGGTDTQYF. Written as DNA, the CDR3 is TGTGCCAGCAGTTACAAGGCAGGGGGCGGGACAGATACGCAGTATTTT.

The V gene is TRBV6-5, the J gene TRBJ2-3, with TRBD2 matching 11 bases. The ends lost 4 bases at V and 5 bases at J; junction bases unmatched: 8. The CDR3 is 16 residues long. Germline assignment: CDR1 MNHEY and CDR2 SVGAGI. The CDR3 is CASSFSGGAEGDTQYF. In nucleotides, the CDR3 is TGTGCCAGCAGTTTTAGCGGGGGGGCCGAAGGAGATACGCAGTATTTT.

The chain employs TRBV29-1 and TRBJ2-7; the D gene is possibly TRBD1 (5 bases). With 6 bases removed from V and 6 bases from J, the gap between germline ends came to 18 bases. Germline-derived CDR1 and CDR2 are SQVTM and ANQGSEA. CDR3 length: 13 residues. The chain's CDR3 is CSVAFLQGAEQYF. CDR3 nucleotides: TGCAGCGTAGCCTTTCTCCAGGGTGCCGAGCAGTACTTC.

V gene TRBV10-3 combines with J gene TRBJ1-3; no clear D. Germline CDR1 reads ENHRY; CDR2 reads SYGVKD. With 0 bases removed from V and 2 bases from J, the gap between germline ends came to 5 bases. This CDR3 region has 14 residues. CDR3 sequence: CAISESGTGNTIYF. CDR3 DNA sequence: TGTGCCATCAGTGAGTCTGGGACTGGAAACACCATATATTTT.

The CDR3 loop is CSQTGTDTQYF. The CDR3 coding sequence is TGCAGTCAAACGGGCACAGATACGCAGTATTTT. The chain uses TRBV20-1 and TRBJ2-3; D not certain. There are 11 residues in the CDR3. Germline-derived CDR1 and CDR2 are DFQATT and SNEGSKA (reference sequence). Trimming took 8 bases from V and 1 from J, leaving 7 bases between them.

This rearrangement joins TRBV5-1 to TRBJ2-3; a possible D gene is TRBD2 (6 bases). Deletions cut 7 bases from V and 4 bases from J, with 10 bases between. Germline assignment: CDR1 SGHRS and CDR2 YFSETQ. The CDR3 loop spans 12 amino acids. Written as DNA, the CDR3 is TGCGCCAGCCGACTAGGTTCAGATACGCAGTATTTT. This sequence encodes CASRLGSDTQYF. Full variable domain (rest looked up from reference TRBV5-1 and TRBJ2-3): KAGVTQTPRYLIKTRGQQVTLSCSPISGHRSVSWYQQTPGQGLQFLFEYFSETQRNKGNFPGRFSGRQFSNSRSEMNVSTLELGDSALYLCASRLGSDTQYFGPGTRLTVL.